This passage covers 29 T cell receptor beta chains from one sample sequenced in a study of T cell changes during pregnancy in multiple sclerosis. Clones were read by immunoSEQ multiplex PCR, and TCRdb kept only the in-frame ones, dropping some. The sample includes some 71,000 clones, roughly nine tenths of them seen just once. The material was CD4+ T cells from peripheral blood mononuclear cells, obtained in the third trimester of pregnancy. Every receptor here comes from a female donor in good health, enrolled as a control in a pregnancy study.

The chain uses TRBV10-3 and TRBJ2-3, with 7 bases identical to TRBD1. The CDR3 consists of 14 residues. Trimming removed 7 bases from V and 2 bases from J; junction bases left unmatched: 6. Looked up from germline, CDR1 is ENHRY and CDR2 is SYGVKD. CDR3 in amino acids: CAIKNRGDTDTQYF. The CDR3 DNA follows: TGTGCCATCAAAAACAGGGGCGACACAGATACGCAGTATTTT.

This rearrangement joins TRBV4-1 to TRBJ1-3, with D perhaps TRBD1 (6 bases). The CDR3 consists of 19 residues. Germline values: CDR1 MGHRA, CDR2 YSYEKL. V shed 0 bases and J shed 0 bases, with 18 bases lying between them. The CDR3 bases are TGCGCCAGCAGCCAAGATATAGTCCAGGGGTTAAGCTCTGGAAACACCATATATTTT. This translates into CASSQDIVQGLSSGNTIYF.

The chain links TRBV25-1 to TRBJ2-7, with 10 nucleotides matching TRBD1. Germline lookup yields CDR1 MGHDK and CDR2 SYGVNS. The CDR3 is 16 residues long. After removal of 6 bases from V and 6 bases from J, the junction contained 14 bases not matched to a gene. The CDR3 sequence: CASRNEPGQGIGEQYF. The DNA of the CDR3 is TGTGCCAGCAGGAACGAACCGGGACAGGGGATCGGCGAGCAGTACTTC.

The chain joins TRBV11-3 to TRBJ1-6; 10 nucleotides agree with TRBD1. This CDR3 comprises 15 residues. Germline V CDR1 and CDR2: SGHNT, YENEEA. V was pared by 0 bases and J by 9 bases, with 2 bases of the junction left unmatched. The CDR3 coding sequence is TGTGCCAGCAGCTTAGAGGGACAGGGGAGTTCACCCCTCCACTTT. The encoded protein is CASSLEGQGSSPLHF.

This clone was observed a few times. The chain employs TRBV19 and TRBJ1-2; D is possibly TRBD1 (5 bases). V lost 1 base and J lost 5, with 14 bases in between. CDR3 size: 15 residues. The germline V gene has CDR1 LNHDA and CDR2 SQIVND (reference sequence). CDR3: CASSIAPPGPYGYTF. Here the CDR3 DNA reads TGTGCCAGTAGTATAGCCCCCCCAGGGCCATATGGCTACACCTTC.

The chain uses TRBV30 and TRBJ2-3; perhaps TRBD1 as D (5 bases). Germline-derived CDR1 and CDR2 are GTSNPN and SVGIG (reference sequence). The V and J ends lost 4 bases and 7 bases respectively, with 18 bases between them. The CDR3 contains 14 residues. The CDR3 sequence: CAWMGQGEVNTQYF. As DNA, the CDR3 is TGTGCCTGGATGGGGCAGGGTGAAGTAAATACGCAGTATTTT.

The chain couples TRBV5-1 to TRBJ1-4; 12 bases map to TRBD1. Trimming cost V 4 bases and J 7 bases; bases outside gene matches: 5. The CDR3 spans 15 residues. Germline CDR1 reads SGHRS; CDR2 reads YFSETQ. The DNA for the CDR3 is TGCGCCAGCAGCCTTCCGGGACAGGGGGCTGAAAAACTGTTTTTT. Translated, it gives CASSLPGQGAEKLFF.

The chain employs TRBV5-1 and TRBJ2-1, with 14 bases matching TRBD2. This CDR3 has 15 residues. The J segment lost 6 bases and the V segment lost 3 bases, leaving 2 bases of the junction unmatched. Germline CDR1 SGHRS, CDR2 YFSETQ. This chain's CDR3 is CASSSTSGGVNEQFF. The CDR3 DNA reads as TGCGCCAGCAGCTCGACTAGCGGGGGGGTCAATGAGCAGTTCTTC.

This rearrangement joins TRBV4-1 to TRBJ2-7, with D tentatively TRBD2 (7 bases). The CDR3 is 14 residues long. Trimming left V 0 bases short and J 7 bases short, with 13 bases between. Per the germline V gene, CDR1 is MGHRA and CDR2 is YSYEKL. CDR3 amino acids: CASSQDRGAREQYF. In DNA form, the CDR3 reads TGCGCCAGCAGCCAAGATCGGGGGGCGAGGGAGCAGTACTTC.

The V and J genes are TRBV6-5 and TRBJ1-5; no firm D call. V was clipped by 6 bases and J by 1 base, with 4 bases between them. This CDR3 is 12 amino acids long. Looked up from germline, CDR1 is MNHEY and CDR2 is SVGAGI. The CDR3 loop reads CASSRSNQPQHF. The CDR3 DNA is TGTGCCAGCAGCCGGAGCAATCAGCCCCAGCATTTT.

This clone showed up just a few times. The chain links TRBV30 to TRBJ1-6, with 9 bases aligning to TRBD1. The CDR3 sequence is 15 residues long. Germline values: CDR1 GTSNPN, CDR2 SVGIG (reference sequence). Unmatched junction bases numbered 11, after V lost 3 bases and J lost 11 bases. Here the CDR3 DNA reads TGTGCCTGGAGCACTTTGGGACAGGGCAGCGCACCCCTCCACTTT. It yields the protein CAWSTLGQGSAPLHF. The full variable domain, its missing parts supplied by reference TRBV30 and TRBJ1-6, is SQTIHQWPATLVQPVGSPLSLECTVEGTSNPNLYWYRQAAGRGLQLLFYSVGIGQISSEVPQNLSASRPQDRQFILSSKKLLLSDSGFYLCAWSTLGQGSAPLHFGNGTRLTVT.

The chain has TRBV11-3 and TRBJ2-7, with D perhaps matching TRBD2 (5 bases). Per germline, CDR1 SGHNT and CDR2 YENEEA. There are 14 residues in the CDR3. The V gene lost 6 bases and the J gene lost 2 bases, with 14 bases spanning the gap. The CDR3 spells CASSLQTGTYEQYF. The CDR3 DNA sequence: TGTGCCAGCAGTCTACAAACGGGAACCTACGAGCAGTACTTC.

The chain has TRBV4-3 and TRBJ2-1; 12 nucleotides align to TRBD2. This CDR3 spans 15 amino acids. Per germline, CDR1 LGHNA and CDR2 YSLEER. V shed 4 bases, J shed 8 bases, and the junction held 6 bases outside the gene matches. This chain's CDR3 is CASSPTSGGKYEQFF. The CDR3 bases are TGCGCCAGCAGCCCAACTAGCGGGGGGAAGTATGAGCAGTTCTTC.

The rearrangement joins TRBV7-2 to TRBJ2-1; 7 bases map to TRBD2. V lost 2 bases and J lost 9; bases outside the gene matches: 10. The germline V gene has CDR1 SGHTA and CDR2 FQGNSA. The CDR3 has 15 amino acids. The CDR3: CASSLIGTGGFEQFF. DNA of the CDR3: TGTGCCAGCAGCTTAATCGGTACGGGGGGTTTTGAGCAGTTCTTC.

The chain's CDR3 is CASGLSVGNTEAFF. CDR3 nucleotide sequence: TGTGCTAGTGGTTTGTCAGTTGGGAACACTGAAGCTTTCTTT. The rearrangement uses TRBV12-5 and TRBJ1-1; D uncertain. The length of the CDR3 is 14 residues. The germline gives CDR1 LGHNT, CDR2 FRNRAP. Trimming left V 2 bases short and J 1 base short, with 8 bases between.

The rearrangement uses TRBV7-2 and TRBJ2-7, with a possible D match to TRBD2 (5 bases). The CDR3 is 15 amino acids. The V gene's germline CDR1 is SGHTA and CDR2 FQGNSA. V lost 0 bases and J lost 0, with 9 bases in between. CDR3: CASSLAKDFSYEQYF. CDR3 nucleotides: TGTGCCAGCAGCTTAGCAAAGGACTTCTCCTACGAGCAGTACTTC.

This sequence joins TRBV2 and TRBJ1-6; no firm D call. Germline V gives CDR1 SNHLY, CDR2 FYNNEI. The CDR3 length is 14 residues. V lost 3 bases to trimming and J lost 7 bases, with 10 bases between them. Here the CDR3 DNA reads TGTGCCAGCAGTGACGCCTTCGGGAATTCACCCCTCCACTTT. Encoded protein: CASSDAFGNSPLHF.

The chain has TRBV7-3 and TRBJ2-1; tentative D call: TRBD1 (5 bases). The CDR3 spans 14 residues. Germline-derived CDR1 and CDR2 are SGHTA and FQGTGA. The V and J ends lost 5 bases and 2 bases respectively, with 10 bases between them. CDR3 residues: CASSTLTAYNEQFF. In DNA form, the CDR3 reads TGTGCCAGCAGCACCCTGACAGCCTACAATGAGCAGTTCTTC.

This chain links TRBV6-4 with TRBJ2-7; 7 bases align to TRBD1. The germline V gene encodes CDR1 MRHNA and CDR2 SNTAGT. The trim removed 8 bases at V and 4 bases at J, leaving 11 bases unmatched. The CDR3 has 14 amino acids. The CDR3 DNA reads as TGTGCCAGCTCACCCGAAGGGGGCTCGTACGAGCAGTACTTC. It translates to CASSPEGGSYEQYF.

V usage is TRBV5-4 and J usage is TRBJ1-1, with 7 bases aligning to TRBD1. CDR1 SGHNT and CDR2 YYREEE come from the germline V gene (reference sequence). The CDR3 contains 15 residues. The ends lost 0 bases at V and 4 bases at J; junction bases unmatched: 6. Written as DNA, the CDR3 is TGTGCCAGCAGCTTGGCGGGACAGATGAGCACTGAAGCTTTCTTT. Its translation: CASSLAGQMSTEAFF.

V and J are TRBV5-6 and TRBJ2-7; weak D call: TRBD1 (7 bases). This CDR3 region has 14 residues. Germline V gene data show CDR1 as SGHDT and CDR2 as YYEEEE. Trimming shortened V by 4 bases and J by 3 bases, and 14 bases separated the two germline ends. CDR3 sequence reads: CASSRQGGGYEQYF. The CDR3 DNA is TGTGCCAGCAGCCGACAGGGAGGTGGCTACGAGCAGTACTTC. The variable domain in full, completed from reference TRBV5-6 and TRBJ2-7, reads DAGVTQSPTHLIKTRGQQVTLRCSPKSGHDTVSWYQQALGQGPQFIFQYYEEEERQRGNFPDRFSGHQFPNYSSELNVNALLLGDSALYLCASSRQGGGYEQYFGPGTRLTVT.

This chain's CDR3 is CASSEGTANTEAFF. CDR3 DNA: TGTGCCAGCAGTGAAGGGACAGCGAACACTGAAGCTTTCTTT. J is TRBJ1-1 and V is TRBV6-1; possibly TRBD1 for D (6 bases). This CDR3 spans 14 amino acids. The ends were cut back, 1 base at V and 1 base at J, with 7 bases in the middle. Germline V gene lookup returns CDR1 MNHNS and CDR2 SASEGT.

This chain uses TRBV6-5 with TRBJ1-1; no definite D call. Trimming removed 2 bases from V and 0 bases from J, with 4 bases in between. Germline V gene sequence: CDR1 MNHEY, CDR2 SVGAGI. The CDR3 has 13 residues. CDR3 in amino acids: CASSYDLNTEAFF. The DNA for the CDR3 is TGTGCCAGCAGTTACGACTTGAACACTGAAGCTTTCTTT.

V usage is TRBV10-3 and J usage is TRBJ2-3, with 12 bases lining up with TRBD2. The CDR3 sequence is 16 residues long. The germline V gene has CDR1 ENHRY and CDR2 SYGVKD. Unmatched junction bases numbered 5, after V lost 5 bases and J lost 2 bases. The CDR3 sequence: CAISSGLAGNTDTQYF. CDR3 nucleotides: TGTGCCATCAGTTCTGGACTAGCGGGAAACACAGATACGCAGTATTTT.

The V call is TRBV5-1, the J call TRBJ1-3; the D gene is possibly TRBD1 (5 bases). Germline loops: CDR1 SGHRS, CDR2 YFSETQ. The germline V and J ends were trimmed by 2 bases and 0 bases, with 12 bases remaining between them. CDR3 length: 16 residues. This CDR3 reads CASSFGTANSGNTIYF. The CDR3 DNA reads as TGCGCCAGCAGCTTCGGGACTGCAAACTCTGGAAACACCATATATTTT. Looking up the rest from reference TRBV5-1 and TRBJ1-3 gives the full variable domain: KAGVTQTPRYLIKTRGQQVTLSCSPISGHRSVSWYQQTPGQGLQFLFEYFSETQRNKGNFPGRFSGRQFSNSRSEMNVSTLELGDSALYLCASSFGTANSGNTIYFGEGSWLTVV.

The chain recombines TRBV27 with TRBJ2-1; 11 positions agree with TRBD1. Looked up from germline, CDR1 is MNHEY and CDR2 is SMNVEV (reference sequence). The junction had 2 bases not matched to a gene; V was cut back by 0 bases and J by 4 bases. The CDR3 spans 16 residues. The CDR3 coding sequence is TGTGCCAGCAGTTTATCTGGGACAGGGGGATACAATGAGCAGTTCTTC. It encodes CASSLSGTGGYNEQFF.

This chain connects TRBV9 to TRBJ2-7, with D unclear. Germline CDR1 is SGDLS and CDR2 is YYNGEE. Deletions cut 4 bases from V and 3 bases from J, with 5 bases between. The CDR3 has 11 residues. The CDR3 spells CASSTDYEQYF. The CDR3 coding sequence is TGTGCCAGCAGCACTGACTACGAGCAGTACTTC.

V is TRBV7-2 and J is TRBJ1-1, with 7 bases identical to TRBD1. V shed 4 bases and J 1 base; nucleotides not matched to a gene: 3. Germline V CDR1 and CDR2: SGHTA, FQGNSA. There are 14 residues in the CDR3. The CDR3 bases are TGTGCCAGCAGCTCCCAGGGGGGGAACACTGAAGCTTTCTTT. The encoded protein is CASSSQGGNTEAFF.

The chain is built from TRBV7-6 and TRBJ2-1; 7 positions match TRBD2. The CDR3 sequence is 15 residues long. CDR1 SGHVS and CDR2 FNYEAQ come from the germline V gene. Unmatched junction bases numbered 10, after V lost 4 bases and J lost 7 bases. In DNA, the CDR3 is TGTGCCAGCAGCTCGGGGAGCGGGGCGGTGAATGAGCAGTTCTTC. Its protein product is CASSSGSGAVNEQFF. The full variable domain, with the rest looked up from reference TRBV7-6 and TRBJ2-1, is GAGVSQSPRYKVTKRGQDVALRCDPISGHVSLYWYRQALGQGPEFLTYFNYEAQQDKSGLPNDRFSAERPEGSISTLTIQRTEQRDSAMYRCASSSGSGAVNEQFFGPGTRLTVL.